The 12 T cell receptor beta chains below come from one sample, sequenced in a study of CD8 T cells in Susac syndrome. Random hexamers were used to reverse transcribe an amount of about 0.45 to 1 ug RNA. TCRdb reprocessed the immunoSEQ multiplex PCR reads via MiXCR and lists one record per CDR3 protein. Among approximately 190,000 distinct CDR3 sequences, over 90% were seen once, and the ten largest hold roughly 0.15%. Material: CD8+ T cells from PBMCs. These receptors all come from a human donor with Susac syndrome.

The CDR3 region is CASSLAKRLNTEAFF. The CDR3 DNA reads TGCGCCAGCAGCTTGGCCAAGAGGTTGAACACTGAAGCTTTCTTT. This chain links TRBV5-1 with TRBJ1-1; no clear D. With 0 bases removed from V and 0 bases from J, the gap between germline ends came to 9 bases. This CDR3 comprises 15 residues. Per germline, CDR1 SGHRS and CDR2 YFSETQ. Full variable domain (rest looked up from reference TRBV5-1 and TRBJ1-1): KAGVTQTPRYLIKTRGQQVTLSCSPISGHRSVSWYQQTPGQGLQFLFEYFSETQRNKGNFPGRFSGRQFSNSRSEMNVSTLELGDSALYLCASSLAKRLNTEAFFGQGTRLTVV.

The CDR3 region has the DNA TGCGCCAGCAGCCAAGGACTAGCGGTGAGGTACAATGAGCAGTTCTTC. This sequence encodes CASSQGLAVRYNEQFF. The J gene is TRBJ2-1, the V gene TRBV4-1, with 9 positions matching TRBD2. Germline V gene lookup returns CDR1 MGHRA and CDR2 YSYEKL. This CDR3 is built from 16 residues. V gave up 1 base and J gave up 4 bases; unmatched junction bases: 5.

This CDR3 is CSVELQGRYEQYF. CDR3 bases: TGCAGCGTTGAGTTACAGGGGCGCTACGAGCAGTACTTC. This chain connects TRBV29-1 to TRBJ2-7; 7 bases match TRBD1. The trim removed 3 bases at V and 3 bases at J, leaving 5 bases unmatched. This CDR3 region has 13 residues. Looked up from germline, CDR1 is SQVTM and CDR2 is ANQGSEA.

The chain has TRBV11-1 and TRBJ1-2; D is unclear. The germline CDR1 and CDR2 sequences are SGHAT and FQDESV (reference sequence). The V gene lost 1 base and the J gene lost 6 bases, with 15 bases spanning the gap. The CDR3 loop spans 15 amino acids. The CDR3 reads CASSLGSSRLNGYTF. For the CDR3, the DNA is TGTGCCAGCAGCTTAGGCAGCAGTCGCCTGAATGGCTACACCTTC.

V gene TRBV27 combines with J gene TRBJ1-2; weak D call: TRBD1 (6 bases). Germline V gene sequence: CDR1 MNHEY, CDR2 SMNVEV (reference sequence). The CDR3 length is 14 residues. Trimming shortened V by 3 bases and J by 5 bases, and 13 bases separated the two germline ends. The CDR3 loop reads CASSLIGGAYGYTF. CDR3 DNA: TGTGCCAGCAGTTTGATCGGGGGGGCGTATGGCTACACCTTC.

The table lists this clonotype with a few counts. The chain combines TRBV28 with TRBJ2-1; no clear D. CDR1 is MDHEN, CDR2 SYDVKM, per germline. The CDR3 totals 11 residues. Trimming pared 3 bases from V and 6 bases from J, leaving 3 bases between. CDR3 in amino acids: CASSFSNEQFF. The CDR3 nucleotides are TGTGCCAGCAGTTTTTCCAATGAGCAGTTCTTC.

The V and J genes are TRBV9 and TRBJ1-2, with a tentative D call TRBD1 (5 bases). The V and J ends lost 0 bases and 4 bases respectively, with 13 bases between them. CDR1 is SGDLS, CDR2 YYNGEE, per germline. This CDR3 comprises 15 residues. CDR3 DNA: TGTGCCAGCAGCGTAGGGCCGGGGGTTGGCTATGGCTACACCTTC. The encoded protein is CASSVGPGVGYGYTF.

This sequence joins TRBV9 and TRBJ2-1; TRBD1 aligns across 11 bases. Germline V gene sequence: CDR1 SGDLS, CDR2 YYNGEE. The CDR3 length is 16 residues. V was pared by 3 bases and J by 2 bases, with 4 bases of the junction left unmatched. CDR3 amino acids: CASSGEGQGAYNEQFF. In nucleotides, the CDR3 is TGTGCCAGCAGCGGTGAGGGACAGGGGGCCTACAATGAGCAGTTCTTC.

This chain uses TRBV11-2 with TRBJ1-2, with D possibly matching TRBD1 (5 bases). Germline lookup yields CDR1 SGHAT and CDR2 FQNNGV. The CDR3 extends over 15 amino acids. Trimming removed 3 bases at V and 3 bases at J, with 14 bases between. This CDR3 is CASSFLSGTDYGYTF. The CDR3 DNA sequence: TGTGCCAGCAGCTTTCTCTCCGGGACGGACTATGGCTACACCTTC. Full variable domain (rest looked up from reference TRBV11-2 and TRBJ1-2): EAGVAQSPRYKIIEKRQSVAFWCNPISGHATLYWYQQILGQGPKLLIQFQNNGVVDDSQLPKDRFSAERLKGVDSTLKIQPAKLEDSAVYLCASSFLSGTDYGYTFGSGTRLTVV.

J is TRBJ2-3 and V is TRBV3-1; D is perhaps TRBD2 (7 bases). Germline CDR1 reads LGHDT; CDR2 reads YNNKEL (reference sequence). V was trimmed by 0 bases and J by 0 bases, leaving 13 bases between them. The CDR3 has 17 residues. The CDR3 region is CASSQDWGGASTDTQYF. CDR3 sequence (DNA): TGTGCCAGCAGCCAAGACTGGGGGGGGGCCAGCACAGATACGCAGTATTTT.

The chain recombines TRBV4-1 with TRBJ2-5; the match to TRBD2 covers 12 bases. This CDR3 comprises 15 residues. Losses at the gene ends were 5 bases for V and 1 base for J; bases not matched to a gene: 2. Germline CDR1 reads MGHRA; CDR2 reads YSYEKL. CDR3 protein: CASSSSGGAQETQYF. The CDR3 DNA reads TGCGCCAGCAGCTCTAGCGGGGGGGCCCAAGAGACCCAGTACTTC.

The rearrangement uses TRBV4-1 and TRBJ1-2; possibly TRBD1 for D (5 bases). CDR3 length: 16 residues. V lost 4 bases and J 6 bases, leaving 21 bases between the germline ends. Germline V gene sequence: CDR1 MGHRA, CDR2 YSYEKL. The CDR3 DNA reads TGCGCCAGCAGCCCCACAAGTCCAGTGGGGCCAGATGGCTACACCTTC. Translation: CASSPTSPVGPDGYTF.